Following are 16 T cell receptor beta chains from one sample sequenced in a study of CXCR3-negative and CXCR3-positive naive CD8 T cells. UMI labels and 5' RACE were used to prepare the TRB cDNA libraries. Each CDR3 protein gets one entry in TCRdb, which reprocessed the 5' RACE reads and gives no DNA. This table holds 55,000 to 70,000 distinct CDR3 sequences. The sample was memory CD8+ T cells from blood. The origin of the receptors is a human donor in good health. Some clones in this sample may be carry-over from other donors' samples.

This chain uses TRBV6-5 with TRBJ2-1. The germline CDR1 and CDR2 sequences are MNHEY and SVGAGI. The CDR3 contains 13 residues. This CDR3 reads CASSYLGYNEQFF.

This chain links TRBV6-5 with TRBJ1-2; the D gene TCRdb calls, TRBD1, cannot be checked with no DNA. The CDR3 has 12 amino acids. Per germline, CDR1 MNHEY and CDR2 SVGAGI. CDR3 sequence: CASSEAGVGYTF.

CDR3 residues: CASLQILNTEAFF. J is TRBJ1-1 and V is TRBV6-6. Germline-derived CDR1 and CDR2 are MNHNY and SVGAGI (reference sequence). The CDR3 is made up of 13 amino acids.

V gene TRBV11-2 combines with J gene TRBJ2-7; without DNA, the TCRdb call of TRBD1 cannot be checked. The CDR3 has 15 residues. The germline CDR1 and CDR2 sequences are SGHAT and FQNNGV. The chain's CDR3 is CASSGTGTGAYEQYF.

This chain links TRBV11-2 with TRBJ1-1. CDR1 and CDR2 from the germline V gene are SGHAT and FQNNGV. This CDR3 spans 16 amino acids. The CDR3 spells CASSLSFAVTNTEAFF. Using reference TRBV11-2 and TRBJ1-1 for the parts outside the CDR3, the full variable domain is EAGVAQSPRYKIIEKRQSVAFWCNPISGHATLYWYQQILGQGPKLLIQFQNNGVVDDSQLPKDRFSAERLKGVDSTLKIQPAKLEDSAVYLCASSLSFAVTNTEAFFGQGTRLTVV.

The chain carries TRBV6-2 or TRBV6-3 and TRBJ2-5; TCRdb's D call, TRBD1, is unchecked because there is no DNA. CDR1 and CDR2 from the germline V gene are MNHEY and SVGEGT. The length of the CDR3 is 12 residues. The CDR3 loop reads CASSPDFETQYF.

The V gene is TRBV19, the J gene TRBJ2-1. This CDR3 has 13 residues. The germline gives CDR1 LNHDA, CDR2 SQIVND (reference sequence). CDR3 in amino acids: CASSNGEYNEQFF.

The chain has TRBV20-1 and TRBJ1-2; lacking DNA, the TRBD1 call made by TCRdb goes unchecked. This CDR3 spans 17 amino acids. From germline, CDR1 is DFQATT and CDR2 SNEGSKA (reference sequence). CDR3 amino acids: CSARDNRFAEANYGYTF.

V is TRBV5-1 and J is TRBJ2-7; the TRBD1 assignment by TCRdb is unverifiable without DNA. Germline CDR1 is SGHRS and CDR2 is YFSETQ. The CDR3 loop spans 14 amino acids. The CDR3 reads CASSLGGPPTEQYF.

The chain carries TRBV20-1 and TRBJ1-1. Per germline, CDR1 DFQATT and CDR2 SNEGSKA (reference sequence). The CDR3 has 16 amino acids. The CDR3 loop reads CSARDQVYGSTAEAFF.

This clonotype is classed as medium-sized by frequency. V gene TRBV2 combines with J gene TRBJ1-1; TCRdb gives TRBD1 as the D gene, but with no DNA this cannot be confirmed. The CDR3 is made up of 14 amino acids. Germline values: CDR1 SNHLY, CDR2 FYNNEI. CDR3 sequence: CASSETVGGTEAFF.

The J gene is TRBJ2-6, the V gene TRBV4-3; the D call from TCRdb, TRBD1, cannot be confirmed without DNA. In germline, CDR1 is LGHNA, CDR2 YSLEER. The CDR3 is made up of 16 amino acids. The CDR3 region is CASSSAPSSGANVLTF.

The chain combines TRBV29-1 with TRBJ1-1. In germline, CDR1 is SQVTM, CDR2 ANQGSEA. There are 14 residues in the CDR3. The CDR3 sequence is CSVEDDATNTEAFF. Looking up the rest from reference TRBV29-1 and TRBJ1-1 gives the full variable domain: SAVISQKPSRDICQRGTSLTIQCQVDSQVTMMFWYRQQPGQSLTLIATANQGSEATYESGFVIDKFPISRPNLTFSTLTVSNMSPEDSSIYLCSVEDDATNTEAFFGQGTRLTVV.

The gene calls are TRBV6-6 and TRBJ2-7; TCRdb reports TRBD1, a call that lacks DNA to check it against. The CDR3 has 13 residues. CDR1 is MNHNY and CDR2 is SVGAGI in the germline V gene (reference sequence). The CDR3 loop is CASRWDREREQYF.

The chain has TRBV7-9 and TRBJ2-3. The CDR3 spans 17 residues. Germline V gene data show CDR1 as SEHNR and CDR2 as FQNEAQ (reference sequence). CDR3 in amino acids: CASSFFGLSSGTDTQYF.

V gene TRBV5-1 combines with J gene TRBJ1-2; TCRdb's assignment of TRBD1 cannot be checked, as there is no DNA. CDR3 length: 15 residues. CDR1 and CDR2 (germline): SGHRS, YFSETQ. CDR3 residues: CASELGTGRDYGYTF.